This TCR beta chain was sequenced during a study of shared clonotypes between healthy human individuals. Study-level findings and limits: Clonotypes that were shared across several donors made up roughly 5% of naive CD4 clonotypes. Against clonotypes common to all four donors, non-shared ones had lower generation probabilities.

There are 11 residues in the CDR3. V lost 5 bases to trimming and J lost 6 bases, with 8 bases between them. Germline loops: CDR1 LNHDA, CDR2 SQIVND (reference sequence). Sorted-subset replicate PCRs used around 200 ng DNA, around 27,000 T cell genomes. Libraries were prepared by immunoSEQ multiplex PCR; TCRdb keeps only in-frame clonotypes and omits some of them. The sample has approximately 320,000 clones, about nine tenths seen once. Remarks on this clone: Its antigen is undetermined.

The TCR was taken from a man younger than 35 in good health. The V gene is TRBV19, the J gene TRBJ2-7; D is ambiguous. The sample taken for sequencing was memory CD8+ T cells sorted from blood. Subset given: CD45RO+ cells pooled with CCR7-negative TemRA cells. The CDR3 loop is CASSEGLEQYF. For the CDR3, the DNA is TGTGCCAGTAGTGAAGGGCTCGAGCAGTACTTC.